The clone carrying this TCR beta chain was picked up a small number of times. This entry belongs to a study of T-cell memory formation after mild COVID-19. V was shortened by 4 bases and J by 3 bases, with 14 bases between the two germline ends. The CDR3 length is 15 residues. Germline-derived CDR1 and CDR2 are SGHDT and YYEEEE. TCRdb re-derived calls from the 5' RACE reads in MiXCR, one entry per CDR3 protein. The sample shows 350,000 or so distinct CDR3 sequences, around 21% of them seen only once. The chain carries TRBV5-6 and TRBJ2-1, with D unresolved. Source material: PBMCs or a T cell subset sorted from them (not recorded which). This receptor was taken from an adult woman who had mild COVID-19 (a few samples of this study predate the infection). Cell type and time point are not known. CDR3: CASSPPPDGYNEQFF. The CDR3 region has the DNA TGTGCCAGCAGCCCACCCCCGGACGGCTACAATGAGCAGTTCTTC.